The 29 T cell receptor beta chains reported below all come from one sample, sequenced in a study of T cell changes during pregnancy in multiple sclerosis. Some clones are missing from TCRdb's copy, which holds only in-frame ones; the method was immunoSEQ multiplex PCR. The sample has some 27,000 clones; 85% to 90% are singletons. The starting material was CD8+ T cells from peripheral blood mononuclear cells, obtained before pregnancy. Source of these receptors: a female donor with multiple sclerosis, enrolled in a pregnancy study.

This clone appeared a single time. The rearrangement uses TRBV5-6 and TRBJ1-1; possible D gene TRBD1, 5 bases. The CDR3 is 12 residues long. CDR1 SGHDT and CDR2 YYEEEE come from the germline V gene. V lost 3 bases to trimming and J lost 3 bases, with 6 bases between them. CDR3 nucleotides: TGTGCCAGCAGCTGGGGCGACACTGAAGCTTTCTTT. It specifies CASSWGDTEAFF.

This chain joins TRBV4-1 and TRBJ1-1; maybe TRBD1 (6 bases). Germline CDR1 and CDR2: MGHRA and YSYEKL. The CDR3 totals 14 residues. The V end was cut by 3 bases, the J end by 5 bases, with 13 bases between. CDR3 in DNA: TGCGCCAGCAGCCACCAGAAGACAGGTACTGAAGCTTTCTTT. It specifies CASSHQKTGTEAFF.

The rearrangement joins TRBV28 to TRBJ1-1; no clear D. Looked up from germline, CDR1 is MDHEN and CDR2 is SYDVKM. There are 15 residues in the CDR3. The V end lost 5 bases, the J end lost 0 bases, and 13 bases lay between the germline ends. The CDR3 is CASSTTGFMNTEAFF. CDR3 nucleotides: TGTGCCAGCAGTACAACGGGGTTCATGAACACTGAAGCTTTCTTT.

V is TRBV6-6 and J is TRBJ1-5; 7 bases fit TRBD1. There are 13 residues in the CDR3. Germline V gene sequence: CDR1 MNHNY, CDR2 SVGAGI (reference sequence). Unmatched junction bases numbered 4, after V lost 7 bases and J lost 4 bases. CDR3 residues: CASKQTGNQPQHF. CDR3 DNA: TGTGCCAGCAAACAGACAGGGAATCAGCCCCAGCATTTT.

This clone appeared a few times. The rearrangement links TRBV7-9 to TRBJ1-6, with unresolved D. Germline V gene data show CDR1 as SEHNR and CDR2 as FQNEAQ (reference sequence). This CDR3 is built from 16 residues. The V end lost 1 base, the J end lost 5 bases, and 12 bases lay between the germline ends. CDR3 region: CASSLVPTLNNSPLHF. As DNA, the CDR3 is TGTGCCAGCAGCTTAGTGCCGACACTGAATAATTCACCCCTCCACTTT.

J is TRBJ1-1 and V is TRBV19, with D tentatively TRBD1 (5 bases). This CDR3 is built from 14 residues. CDR1 is LNHDA, CDR2 SQIVND, per germline (reference sequence). Trimming left V 3 bases short and J 5 bases short, with 13 bases between. This chain's CDR3 is CASSMWGGRTEAFF. CDR3 DNA sequence: TGTGCCAGTAGTATGTGGGGCGGGAGGACTGAAGCTTTCTTT.

The V and J genes are TRBV28 and TRBJ1-5; possible D gene TRBD1, 5 bases. Germline values: CDR1 MDHEN, CDR2 SYDVKM. The V gene lost 3 bases and the J gene lost 1 base, with 10 bases spanning the gap. The CDR3 extends over 15 amino acids. The CDR3 DNA reads as TGTGCCAGCAGTTTGGTTTACAGGAGCAATCAGCCCCAGCATTTT. Its translation is CASSLVYRSNQPQHF.

The chain has TRBV4-3 and TRBJ2-1; 7 bases map to TRBD1. The CDR3 totals 16 residues. Looked up from germline, CDR1 is LGHNA and CDR2 is YSLEER. The V segment lost 0 bases and the J segment 6 bases; nucleotides outside the gene matches: 8. CDR3 region: CASSQEGDRVFNEQFF. In DNA, the CDR3 is TGCGCCAGCAGCCAAGAGGGGGACAGAGTCTTCAATGAGCAGTTCTTC.

There are a few counts of this clone. This sequence joins TRBV5-6 and TRBJ2-7; perhaps TRBD2 as D (6 bases). The CDR3 runs 18 residues. Trimming removed 0 bases from V and 0 bases from J, with 19 bases in between. Germline CDR1 and CDR2: SGHDT and YYEEEE. CDR3 DNA sequence: TGTGCCAGCAGCTTGGCGTCAGTGGGAGGCTATAGCTCCTACGAGCAGTACTTC. It translates to CASSLASVGGYSSYEQYF.

This chain connects TRBV15 to TRBJ2-7; no clear D gene. Trimming shortened V by 0 bases and J by 6 bases, and 3 bases separated the two germline ends. The germline V gene has CDR1 LNHNV and CDR2 YYDKDF (reference sequence). This CDR3 is built from 11 residues. In DNA form, the CDR3 reads TGTGCCACCAGCAGAGACGGCGAGCAGTACTTC. It encodes CATSRDGEQYF.

The J gene is TRBJ2-4, the V gene TRBV6-1, with 7 bases matching TRBD1. The CDR3 extends over 14 amino acids. Germline V gene data show CDR1 as MNHNS and CDR2 as SASEGT. The V and J ends lost 4 bases and 7 bases, in that order; junction bases with no gene match: 7. The CDR3, as DNA: TGTGCCAGCAGTGGATACAGGGGAGCCAACATTCAGTACTTC. Translating it yields CASSGYRGANIQYF.

This clone was picked up one time. This chain connects TRBV20-1 to TRBJ2-7; D is unresolved. V lost 5 bases and J lost 3, with 8 bases in between. CDR1 DFQATT and CDR2 SNEGSKA come from the germline V gene (reference sequence). CDR3 length: 11 residues. The CDR3 DNA is TGCAGTGCTGGGCAGATCTACGAGCAGTACTTC. It yields the protein CSAGQIYEQYF.

The DNA of the CDR3 is TGTGCCAGCAGCCACGTAAGACGGACAGGGGGCTACGAGCAGTACTTC. It yields the protein CASSHVRRTGGYEQYF. This sequence joins TRBV5-6 and TRBJ2-7; 10 positions match TRBD1. The V and J ends lost 4 bases and 3 bases, in that order; junction bases with no gene match: 10. The germline gives CDR1 SGHDT, CDR2 YYEEEE. The CDR3 extends over 16 amino acids.

The chain recombines TRBV5-4 with TRBJ1-3, with unresolved D. V was cut by 0 bases and J by 1 base, with 5 bases left in between. The germline V gene encodes CDR1 SGHNT and CDR2 YYREEE (reference sequence). This CDR3 is 14 amino acids long. CDR3 nucleotide sequence: TGTGCCAGCAGCTTGGGGCGGTCTGGAAACACCATATATTTT. Translated, it gives CASSLGRSGNTIYF. Drawing the rest from reference TRBV5-4 and TRBJ1-3, the complete variable domain is ETGVTQSPTHLIKTRGQQVTLRCSSQSGHNTVSWYQQALGQGPQFIFQYYREEENGRGNFPPRFSGLQFPNYSSELNVNALELDDSALYLCASSLGRSGNTIYFGEGSWLTVV.

As concerns this clone: Other DNA sequences from this sample encode an identical CDR3 as well. The chain combines TRBV6-4 with TRBJ2-3, with 8 nucleotides matching TRBD2. This CDR3 is 15 amino acids long. Germline values: CDR1 MRHNA, CDR2 SNTAGT. Trimming took 5 bases from V and 3 from J; bases not matched to a gene: 7. CDR3 protein: CASSPSGGGTDTQYF. The CDR3 nucleotides are TGTGCCAGCAGTCCCAGCGGGGGTGGTACAGATACGCAGTATTTT.

The rearrangement joins TRBV10-3 to TRBJ1-2, with 10 bases fitting TRBD1. Germline CDR1 ENHRY, CDR2 SYGVKD. The V gene end was trimmed by 3 bases and the J gene end by 0 bases; junction bases not matched to a gene: 4. The CDR3 covers 16 residues. CDR3 residues: CAISEDRGLANYGYTF. Written as DNA, the CDR3 is TGTGCCATCAGTGAAGACAGGGGGCTCGCTAACTATGGCTACACCTTC.

This chain uses TRBV4-3 with TRBJ1-1, with 11 bases that match TRBD1. Per germline, CDR1 LGHNA and CDR2 YSLEER. The CDR3 length is 16 residues. J gave up 4 bases and V 0 bases, and 4 bases lay outside the gene matches. CDR3 bases: TGCGCCAGCAGCCAAGAATCCGGGACAGGGGGCACTGAAGCTTTCTTT. It codes for CASSQESGTGGTEAFF.

This chain uses TRBV11-2 with TRBJ2-5; a possible D gene is TRBD1 (5 bases). This CDR3 comprises 14 residues. Germline-derived CDR1 and CDR2 are SGHAT and FQNNGV. Trimming shortened V by 5 bases and J by 1 base, and 11 bases separated the two germline ends. The CDR3: CASSPARAQETQYF. In DNA, the CDR3 is TGTGCCAGCAGCCCTGCCAGGGCCCAAGAGACCCAGTACTTC.

This chain joins TRBV27 and TRBJ2-1; 8 bases fit TRBD2. The CDR3 totals 15 residues. Germline loops: CDR1 MNHEY, CDR2 SMNVEV (reference sequence). J lost 7 bases, V lost 2 bases, and 7 bases had no gene match. Here the CDR3 DNA reads TGTGCCAGCAGTTTAGAGACGGGGGGGTTTAATGAGCAGTTCTTC. It specifies CASSLETGGFNEQFF.

This clone was counted once. The chain couples TRBV28 to TRBJ1-1; no reliable D call. Germline lookup yields CDR1 MDHEN and CDR2 SYDVKM. Trimming stripped 5 bases from V and 4 bases from J, with 11 bases between. The CDR3 covers 13 residues. In DNA form, the CDR3 reads TGTGCCAGCAGTCTCCCTTGGCTCACTGAAGCTTTCTTT. Protein sequence: CASSLPWLTEAFF.

CDR3 DNA sequence: TGTGCCAGCTCACCACCGGCAGATTATAGCAATCAGCCCCAGCATTTT. This sequence encodes CASSPPADYSNQPQHF. This chain links TRBV18 with TRBJ1-5, with D hard to call. Germline assignment: CDR1 KGHSH and CDR2 LQKENI. Trimming pared 0 bases from V and 0 bases from J, leaving 9 bases between. The CDR3 is 16 amino acids. Together with reference TRBV18 and TRBJ1-5, the CDR3 gives the full variable domain: NAGVMQNPRHLVRRRGQEARLRCSPMKGHSHVYWYRQLPEEGLKFMVYLQKENIIDESGMPKERFSAEFPKEGPSILRIQQVVRGDSAAYFCASSPPADYSNQPQHFGDGTRLSIL.

The CDR3 reads CASSYIGSSYEQYF. The CDR3 DNA reads as TGTGCCAGCAGTTACATTGGCTCCTCGTACGAGCAGTACTTC. The chain uses TRBV6-5 and TRBJ2-7; no firm D call. The CDR3 totals 14 residues. CDR1 MNHEY and CDR2 SVGAGI come from the germline V gene. Trimming stripped 2 bases from V and 4 bases from J, with 12 bases between.

J is TRBJ1-1 and V is TRBV4-1, with D unresolved. Germline V gene lookup returns CDR1 MGHRA and CDR2 YSYEKL. The CDR3 has 16 residues. V was shortened by 0 bases and J by 0 bases, with 11 bases between the two germline ends. CDR3 sequence reads: CASSQDPGRLNTEAFF. The CDR3 DNA sequence: TGCGCCAGCAGCCAAGATCCGGGGAGATTGAACACTGAAGCTTTCTTT.

This clone was recorded a few times. This chain joins TRBV6-5 and TRBJ1-2, with 7 bases fitting TRBD1. J was trimmed by 4 bases and V by 9 bases; bases with no gene match: 5. CDR1 is MNHEY, CDR2 SVGAGI, per germline. The length of the CDR3 is 12 residues. The CDR3 loop is CARIDRAYGYTF. The CDR3 coding sequence is TGTGCCAGAATAGACAGGGCCTATGGCTACACCTTC.

This rearrangement joins TRBV7-9 to TRBJ1-1; D is possibly TRBD1 (5 bases). Trimming took 2 bases from V and 8 from J, leaving 12 bases between them. Germline V gene lookup returns CDR1 SEHNR and CDR2 FQNEAQ (reference sequence). The CDR3 covers 13 residues. CDR3 bases: TGTGCCAGCAGCTTATCCCAGGGCGTCGAAGCTTTCTTT. Amino acids: CASSLSQGVEAFF.

The J gene is TRBJ1-6, the V gene TRBV9, with unresolved D. Germline assignment: CDR1 SGDLS and CDR2 YYNGEE. V was trimmed by 0 bases and J by 6 bases, leaving 7 bases between them. The CDR3 is 14 residues long. CDR3 sequence (DNA): TGTGCCAGCAGCGTAGGAGCCCTTAATTCACCCCTCCACTTT. Translated: CASSVGALNSPLHF. The whole variable domain, remainder taken from reference TRBV9 and TRBJ1-6, is DSGVTQTPKHLITATGQRVTLRCSPRSGDLSVYWYQQSLDQGLQFLIQYYNGEERAKGNILERFSAQQFPDLHSELNLSSLELGDSALYFCASSVGALNSPLHFGNGTRLTVT.

This rearrangement joins TRBV27 to TRBJ2-1, with TRBD2 as a possible D gene (5 bases). With 1 base removed from V and 15 bases from J, the gap between germline ends came to 16 bases. Germline-derived CDR1 and CDR2 are MNHEY and SMNVEV (reference sequence). The CDR3 is 13 amino acids. CDR3 DNA: TGTGCCAGCAGTTTATTAGGAGGTCTCTCCCGGTTCTTC. Encoded protein: CASSLLGGLSRFF.

The count of this clone is one. This chain uses TRBV23-1 with TRBJ1-1; the match to TRBD1 covers 11 bases. Being an ORF, TRBV23-1 has a function that is uncertain. V trimming: 9 bases; J trimming: 8 bases; junction bases outside the gene matches: 20. The CDR3 is 17 residues long. The CDR3 nucleotides read TGCGCCAGAATCCTAACCGGGACAGGGGGTTCTCGAAAAGAAGCTTTCTTT. Its translation: CARILTGTGGSRKEAFF.

CDR3 in DNA: TGTGCCAGCAGCTTAGTGAGGATCGGTTACGAGCAGTACTTC. Encoded protein: CASSLVRIGYEQYF. This chain uses TRBV7-9 with TRBJ2-7; unclear D gene. Trimming took 1 base from V and 4 from J, leaving 11 bases between them. CDR3 length: 14 amino acids. Looked up from germline, CDR1 is SEHNR and CDR2 is FQNEAQ (reference sequence).